The next 25 T cell receptor beta chains were all read from a single sample in a study of blood T cells in healthy people across ages (dated by TCRdb to between 2015 and 2016). Receptor amplification or capture employed 5' RACE. The sequencing machine was an Illumina HiSeq 2500. A second PCR of about 6 to 12 cycles was run with a J-beta primer mix and a sample-barcoded 5' primer. TCRdb applied fastp at Q25 and MiXCR to the public reads, then kept only in-frame beta chains. Each entry merges the rows of one CDR3 protein and shows their most common DNA and genes. A total of around 800,000 distinct CDR3 sequences appear in this sample, under 80% of them only once. The ten largest clones capture around a quarter of the sample. Sequenced input: blood. These receptors came from a man aged 25-45 years in good health.

As to this clonotype: One junction end does not reproduce the germline sequence, and a read error may be involved. The rearrangement uses TRBV2 and TRBJ2-2, with 7 bases matching TRBD2. The CDR3 runs 15 residues. In germline, CDR1 is SNHLY, CDR2 FYNNEI. The CDR3 region is CASSGGEGNAGELFF. As DNA, the CDR3 is TGTGCCAGCAGTGGAGGGGAGGGGAACGCCGGGGAGCTGTTTTTT.

The chain joins TRBV13 to TRBJ1-4; TRBD1 agrees at 9 bases. The germline V gene has CDR1 PRHDT and CDR2 FYEKMQ (reference sequence). V lost 4 bases, J lost 1 base, and 7 bases stayed unmatched. The CDR3 sequence is 17 residues long. CDR3 sequence reads: CASSSGTGLGTNEKLFF. Written as DNA, the CDR3 is TGTGCCAGCAGCTCCGGGACAGGGTTAGGAACTAATGAAAAACTGTTTTTT.

V is TRBV19 and J is TRBJ2-5; weak D call: TRBD1 (5 bases). The CDR3 is 13 amino acids. V lost 5 bases and J 4 bases, leaving 11 bases between the germline ends. Germline-derived CDR1 and CDR2 are LNHDA and SQIVND (reference sequence). CDR3 coding DNA: TGTGCCAGTAGTGGGGCAGCCCTAGAGACCCAGTACTTC. It is translated as CASSGAALETQYF.

This clonotype was seen more than once but under ten times. The rearrangement links TRBV12-3 or TRBV12-4 to TRBJ1-5; unclear D gene. CDR3 length: 14 amino acids. Trimming removed 6 bases from V and 2 bases from J, with 11 bases in between. The CDR3 protein is CASSTGVGNQPQHF. DNA for the CDR3: TGTGCCAGCAGCACCGGCGTGGGCAATCAGCCCCAGCATTTT.

This clonotype occurred a few times. The chain has TRBV5-5 and TRBJ2-5, with D perhaps matching TRBD1 (6 bases). The CDR3 consists of 16 residues. The ends were cut back, 1 base at V and 5 bases at J, with 18 bases in the middle. Germline loops: CDR1 SGHKS, CDR2 YYEKEE (reference sequence). CDR3 sequence: CASSLSPRGIEETQYF. The CDR3 coding sequence is TGTGCCAGCAGCTTGAGCCCGAGGGGGATTGAGGAGACCCAGTACTTC.

This clonotype was seen a few times. This chain joins TRBV4-2 and TRBJ1-5; D gene unclear. Germline V lookup: CDR1 LGHNA, CDR2 YNFKEQ. This CDR3 is built from 15 residues. V was shortened by 0 bases and J by 6 bases, with 12 bases between the two germline ends. The DNA for the CDR3 is TGTGCCAGCAGCCAAGACTCTGTAGAAGGTCAGCCCCAGCATTTT. Translation: CASSQDSVEGQPQHF.

The rearrangement uses TRBV7-2 and TRBJ2-7; tentatively, D is TRBD1 (6 bases). The CDR3 spans 14 residues. Germline lookup yields CDR1 SGHTA and CDR2 FQGNSA. Trimming took off 5 bases at V and 3 bases at J, with 14 bases between the two ends. The chain's CDR3 is CASSRPGQFYEQYF. Here the CDR3 DNA reads TGTGCCAGCAGCCGCCCCGGACAGTTCTACGAGCAGTACTTC.

The genes are TRBV7-9 and TRBJ2-6; 9 bases match TRBD1. The CDR3 runs 15 residues. Germline CDR1 SEHNR, CDR2 FQNEAQ (reference sequence). The V gene end was trimmed by 7 bases and the J gene end by 2 bases; junction bases not matched to a gene: 3. As DNA, the CDR3 is TGTGCCAGCAACTGGACAGGGGCTGGGGCCAACGTCCTGACTTTC. It is translated as CASNWTGAGANVLTF.

The sample holds a few counts of this clonotype. The rearrangement uses TRBV4-3 and TRBJ2-3, with 14 bases lining up with TRBD2. The CDR3 is made up of 16 amino acids. CDR1 LGHNA and CDR2 YSLEER come from the germline V gene. With V trimmed by 1 base and J by 4 bases, 1 base remained unmatched. The CDR3 nucleotides are TGCGCCAGCAGCCAAGGGACTAGCGGGGGGTCAGATACGCAGTATTTT. Its translation: CASSQGTSGGSDTQYF.

The CDR3 DNA is TGTGCCAGCAGTTTCGGGCAGGGGAACGAGCAGTACTTC. It encodes CASSFGQGNEQYF. V usage is TRBV28 and J usage is TRBJ2-7; tentative D call: TRBD1 (6 bases). There are 13 residues in the CDR3. Trimming removed 3 bases from V and 5 bases from J, with 11 bases in between. CDR1 is MDHEN, CDR2 SYDVKM, per germline.

This clonotype is a singleton in its sample. CDR3 DNA: TGTGCCAGCAGTTCCACTAGCGGGGGCTGGGAGCAGTACTTC. This encodes CASSSTSGGWEQYF. The chain uses TRBV27 and TRBJ2-5, with 11 nucleotides matching TRBD2. The CDR3 is 14 amino acids. CDR1 is MNHEY, CDR2 SMNVEV, per germline (reference sequence). V lost 4 bases and J lost 11; bases outside the gene matches: 9.

The chain joins TRBV6-4 to TRBJ1-5; D remains ambiguous. V gave up 2 bases and J gave up 7 bases, with 9 bases separating them. CDR1 and CDR2 from the germline V gene are MRHNA and SNTAGT. The CDR3 totals 13 residues. The CDR3 DNA reads TGTGCCAGCAGTGACGGGGTTGGGCAGCCCCAGCATTTT. It codes for CASSDGVGQPQHF.

The chain is built from TRBV12-3 or TRBV12-4 and TRBJ2-7; D tentatively reads TRBD1 or TRBD2 (5 bases each). The J call is in doubt because the DNA end fits TRBJ2-4 better. This CDR3 comprises 15 residues. CDR3 region: CASSLALAGRNIQYF. CDR3 coding DNA: TGTGCCAGCAGTTTAGCCCTCGCAGGGAGAAACATTCAGTACTTC.

There are many counts of this clonotype. V is TRBV12-3 or TRBV12-4 and J is TRBJ2-5; the D is unclear. Trimming took off 4 bases at V and 1 base at J, with 10 bases between the two ends. The CDR3 is made up of 14 amino acids. This chain's CDR3 is CASSYGRFQETQYF. The CDR3 DNA reads as TGTGCCAGCAGTTACGGGCGGTTCCAAGAGACCCAGTACTTC.

This sequence joins TRBV20-1 and TRBJ1-2, with D possibly matching TRBD1 (5 bases). This CDR3 region has 13 residues. Trimming stripped 0 bases from V and 12 bases from J, with 17 bases between. Looked up from germline, CDR1 is DFQATT and CDR2 is SNEGSKA (reference sequence). This CDR3 is CSARDLEWGTDTF. The CDR3 nucleotides are TGCAGTGCTAGAGACTTGGAATGGGGGACGGACACCTTC.

The chain carries TRBV6-5 and TRBJ1-6; possibly TRBD1 for D (6 bases). The germline gives CDR1 MNHEY, CDR2 SVGAGI. The V end lost 4 bases, the J end lost 7 bases, and 14 bases lay between the germline ends. The CDR3 is made up of 15 amino acids. In DNA form, the CDR3 reads TGTGCCAGCAGTTCAGGGGCGACGAAGAATTCACCCCTCCACTTT. This sequence encodes CASSSGATKNSPLHF.

The chain joins TRBV28 to TRBJ1-5, with a possible D match to TRBD1 (6 bases). Trimming removed 4 bases at V and 2 bases at J, with 9 bases between. The CDR3 covers 14 residues. Germline lookup yields CDR1 MDHEN and CDR2 SYDVKM. The CDR3 loop reads CASSWEGGNQPQHF. The CDR3 DNA follows: TGTGCCAGCAGTTGGGAGGGGGGCAATCAGCCCCAGCATTTT.

This clonotype was observed at least ten times. V is TRBV7-2 and J is TRBJ2-6; D possibly corresponds to TRBD1 (8 bases). Trimming removed 4 bases from V and 0 bases from J, with 19 bases in between. The CDR3 is made up of 19 amino acids. The V gene's germline CDR1 is SGHTA and CDR2 FQGNSA. CDR3 coding DNA: TGTGCCAGCAGCTCAACCTACAGGGGGGGCGACTCTGGGGCCAACGTCCTGACTTTC. Protein product: CASSSTYRGGDSGANVLTF.

This clonotype was found a few times. The V and J genes are TRBV4-3 and TRBJ2-3; 7 bases are a match to TRBD2. CDR1 and CDR2 from the germline V gene are LGHNA and YSLEER. CDR3 length: 15 amino acids. After removal of 1 base from V and 2 bases from J, the junction contained 3 bases not matched to a gene. CDR3 nucleotides: TGCGCCAGCAGCCAAGGGGAGGGGAACACAGATACGCAGTATTTT. It translates to CASSQGEGNTDTQYF.

The V and J genes are TRBV6-1 and TRBJ1-5; 9 nucleotides align to TRBD1. This CDR3 has 15 amino acids. Germline-derived CDR1 and CDR2 are MNHNS and SASEGT. J was trimmed by 5 bases and V by 4 bases; bases with no gene match: 6. The CDR3 sequence is CASSAQGARDQPQHF. The CDR3 DNA reads as TGTGCCAGCAGTGCACAGGGGGCGCGTGATCAGCCCCAGCATTTT.

The rearrangement links TRBV7-6 to TRBJ2-2; D is ambiguous. The CDR3 totals 14 residues. The V end was cut by 5 bases, the J end by 3 bases, with 10 bases between. Germline V gives CDR1 SGHVS, CDR2 FNYEAQ. The chain's CDR3 is CASSELADTGELFF. CDR3 sequence (DNA): TGTGCCAGCAGCGAGTTGGCAGACACCGGGGAGCTGTTTTTT.

The chain carries TRBV29-1 and TRBJ2-7, with 8 bases aligning to TRBD1. The J call may be in error: the DNA end matches TRBJ2-4 better. From germline, CDR1 is SQVTM and CDR2 ANQGSEA. The CDR3 runs 13 residues. The CDR3 protein is CSVEVGQGAIQYF. The CDR3 nucleotides are TGCAGCGTTGAAGTGGGGCAGGGGGCCATTCAGTACTTC.

This clonotype was observed a handful of times. This chain joins TRBV9 and TRBJ2-1; 8 bases are shared with TRBD2. This CDR3 contains 16 residues. Germline trimming cut 0 bases from V and 2 bases from J; bases unmatched to any gene: 4. CDR1 is SGDLS, CDR2 YYNGEE, per germline. The CDR3 nucleotides are TGTGCCAGCAGCGTAGCTACTAGCGGTCCCTACAATGAGCAGTTCTTC. It translates to CASSVATSGPYNEQFF.

The chain couples TRBV29-1 to TRBJ2-1; 7 positions match TRBD1. This CDR3 has 13 amino acids. Germline V gene sequence: CDR1 SQVTM, CDR2 ANQGSEA. The junction had 6 bases not matched to a gene; V was cut back by 3 bases and J by 7 bases. Here the CDR3 reads CSVDVGGGNEQFF. The CDR3 nucleotides read TGCAGCGTTGATGTAGGGGGCGGGAATGAGCAGTTCTTC.

The chain joins TRBV6-2 or TRBV6-3 to TRBJ2-5; D tentatively fits TRBD1 or TRBD2 (5 bases each). V lost 6 bases and J 11 bases, leaving 22 bases between the germline ends. This CDR3 is built from 14 residues. The germline V gene encodes CDR1 MNHEY and CDR2 SVGEGT. The CDR3 DNA sequence: TGTGCCAGCAGCTCCCGGGACGACCGCTACGCGCAGTACTTC. Protein sequence: CASSSRDDRYAQYF.